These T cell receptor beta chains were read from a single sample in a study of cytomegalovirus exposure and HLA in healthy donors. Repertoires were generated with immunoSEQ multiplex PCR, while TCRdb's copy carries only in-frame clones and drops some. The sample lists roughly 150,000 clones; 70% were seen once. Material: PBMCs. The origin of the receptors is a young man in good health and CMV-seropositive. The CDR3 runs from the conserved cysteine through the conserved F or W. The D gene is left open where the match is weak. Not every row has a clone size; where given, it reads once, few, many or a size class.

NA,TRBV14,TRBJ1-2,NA,TGTGCCAGCAGCCAAGACTCGCGGAGTGGCTACACCTTC,CASSQDSRSGYTF
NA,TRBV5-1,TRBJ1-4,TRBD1,TGCGCCAGCAGCCCAGGGGACAGGGCGGGTGAAAAACTGTTTTTT,CASSPGDRAGEKLFF
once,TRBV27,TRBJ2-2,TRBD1,TGTGCCAGCAGGCGGACAGGGACGAACACCGGGGAGCTGTTTTTT,CASRRTGTNTGELFF
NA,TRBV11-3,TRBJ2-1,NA,TGTGCCAGCAGCCCAGGGCCCCTTCTGTCCTACAATGAGCAGTTCTTC,CASSPGPLLSYNEQFF
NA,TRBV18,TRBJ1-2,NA,TGTGCCAGCTCACCTGGCGAGACAGGAACTGGCTATGGCTACACCTTC,CASSPGETGTGYGYTF
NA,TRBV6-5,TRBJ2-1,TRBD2,TGTGCCAGCAGTTGGCGGGGGAACAATGAGCAGTTCTTC,CASSWRGNNEQFF
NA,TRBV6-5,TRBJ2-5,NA,TGTGCCAGCAGACTAGGACAGCAAGAGACCCAGTACTTC,CASRLGQQETQYF
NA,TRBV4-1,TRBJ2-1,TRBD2,TGCGCCAGCAGCCAAGAAGGGGGGGTTCGGCTAGCGGGGCAAAGCTCCTACAATGAGCAGTTCTTC,CASSQEGGVRLAGQSSYNEQFF
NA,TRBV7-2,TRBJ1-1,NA,TGTGCCAGCAGTCAGGGCCCCGAAGCTTTCTTT,CASSQGPEAFF
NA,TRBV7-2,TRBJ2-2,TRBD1,TGTGCCAGCAGCCGACAGGGGGCTGACACCGGGGAGCTGTTTTTT,CASSRQGADTGELFF
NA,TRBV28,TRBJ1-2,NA,TGTGCCAGCAGTCCCATGGGGGGAGGCTACACCTTC,CASSPMGGGYTF
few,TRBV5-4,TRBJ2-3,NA,TGTGCCAGCAGCGCGAACACAGATACGCAGTATTTT,CASSANTDTQYF
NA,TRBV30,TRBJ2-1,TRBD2,TGTGCCTGGAGAGACGGGGGGGGCTCGGTATATGAGCAGTTCTTC,CAWRDGGGSVYEQFF
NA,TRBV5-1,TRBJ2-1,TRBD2,TGCGCCAGCAGCTTGGTAGTAGCGGGAGCCTACAATGAGCAGTTCTTC,CASSLVVAGAYNEQFF
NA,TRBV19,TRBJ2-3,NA,TGTGCCAGTAGTATCTCCTTCTTATCCACAGATACGCAGTATTTT,CASSISFLSTDTQYF
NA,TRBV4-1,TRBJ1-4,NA,TGCGCCAGCAGCCAAGGGGGAGCAACTAATGAAAAACTGTTTTTT,CASSQGGATNEKLFF
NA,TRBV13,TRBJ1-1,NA,TGTGCCAGCGGGGGCGGATCGATGAACACTGAAGCTTTCTTT,CASGGGSMNTEAFF
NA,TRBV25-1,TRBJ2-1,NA,TGTGCCAGCAGTGACCCTGTGGGGCCCTACAATGAGCAGTTCTTC,CASSDPVGPYNEQFF
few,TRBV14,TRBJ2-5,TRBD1,TGTGCCAGCAGCCAGTTGTGGGACAGGGGTGAAGAGACCCAGTACTTC,CASSQLWDRGEETQYF
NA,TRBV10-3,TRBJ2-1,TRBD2,TGTGCCATCAGTGAATGGACTAGCGGAGGGAATGAGCAGTTCTTC,CAISEWTSGGNEQFF
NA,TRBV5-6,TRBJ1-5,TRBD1,TGTGCCAGCAGCTTGGAGGGACAGAGCAATCAGCCCCAGCATTTT,CASSLEGQSNQPQHF
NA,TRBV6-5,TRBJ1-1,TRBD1,TGTGCCAGCAGTTACGACAGGGGAAAGAACACTGAAGCTTTCTTT,CASSYDRGKNTEAFF
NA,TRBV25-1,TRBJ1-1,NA,TGTGCCAGCAGTGAACAGGGGCGCGCAGTGGGCACTGAAGCTTTCTTT,CASSEQGRAVGTEAFF
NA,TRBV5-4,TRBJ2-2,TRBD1,TGTGCCAGCAGTAGGACAGGGCGGACCGGGGAGCTGTTTTTT,CASSRTGRTGELFF
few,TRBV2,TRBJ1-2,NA,TGTGCCAGCAAAAGGAGTGAGCGGGGCTACACCTTC,CASKRSERGYTF
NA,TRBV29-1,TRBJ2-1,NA,TGCAGCGGATCCCTAGTTTGGAATGAGCAGTTCTTC,CSGSLVWNEQFF
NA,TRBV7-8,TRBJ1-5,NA,TGTGCCAGCAGCATTCTCATTTCAGTTTCCTCAAATCAGCCCCAGCATTTT,CASSILISVSSNQPQHF